The clone carrying this T cell receptor beta chain came up many times. As yet, its antigen is unknown. This CDR3 has 17 residues. The V gene end was trimmed by 4 bases and the J gene end by 4 bases; junction bases not matched to a gene: 7. Looked up from germline, CDR1 is MDHEN and CDR2 is SYDVKM. Investigators amplified TCR beta CDR3 regions from RNA transcripts. First-round RT-PCR employed HTBI primers, with a second-round multiplex PCR after it. TCRdb reprocessed the multiplex PCR reads via MiXCR and lists one record per CDR3 protein. The sample lists 200,000 to 250,000 distinct CDR3 sequences, 20% to 25% occurring once. The data are from a study of Graves' ophthalmopathy and Graves' hyperthyroidism. Findings and limits, study-wide: Most thyroid clonotypes with frequency above 0.001 were detected in blood too. The model predicted ophthalmopathy progression with roughly 71% sensitivity and around 74% specificity.

Specimen: peripheral blood. The TCR originated in a woman aged 50 to 60 with Graves' ophthalmopathy. This rearrangement joins TRBV28 to TRBJ2-7; TRBD2 agrees at 16 bases. The CDR3 nucleotides are TGTGCCAGCAGTTCGGGACTAGCGGGAGGGCCAATGTACGAGCAGTACTTC. Its translation is CASSSGLAGGPMYEQYF. The full variable domain, rest sourced from reference TRBV28 and TRBJ2-7, is DVKVTQSSRYLVKRTGEKVFLECVQDMDHENMFWYRQDPGLGLRLIYFSYDVKMKEKGDIPEGYSVSREKKERFSLILESASTNQTSMYLCASSSGLAGGPMYEQYFGPGTRLTVT.